This note documents a single T cell receptor beta chain sequence. This entry comes from a study of T cell changes during pregnancy in multiple sclerosis. Only in-frame clones appear in the TCRdb table, and some are missing; sequencing was by immunoSEQ multiplex PCR. The sample lists tens of thousands of clones, about 90% occurring once. The sample was CD4+ T cells from peripheral blood mononuclear cells, taken after pregnancy. The TCR was taken from a female donor with multiple sclerosis, enrolled in a pregnancy study.

Written as DNA, the CDR3 is TGCAGCGTTGTTGGTGGACTAGCGGCGACGGGGGAGACCCAGTACTTC. Translated: CSVVGGLAATGETQYF. This chain uses TRBV29-1 with TRBJ2-5; 10 nucleotides line up with TRBD2. CDR3 length: 16 amino acids. With V trimmed by 4 bases and J by 5 bases, 13 bases remained unmatched. From germline, CDR1 is SQVTM and CDR2 ANQGSEA.